This TCR beta chain is drawn from a study of technical replicates of blood from a few donors. Only in-frame clones appear in the TCRdb table, and some are missing; sequencing was by immunoSEQ multiplex PCR. The sample records just over 55,000 clones, approximately 92% being singletons. V gave up 6 bases and J gave up 2 bases, with 19 bases separating them. CDR3 size: 16 residues. The germline gives CDR1 SNHLY, CDR2 FYNNEI. This sequence originates from a human donor in good health. Some clones in this sample may be carry-over from other donors' samples. The sample was PBMCs. V gene TRBV2 combines with J gene TRBJ1-2; weak D call: TRBD1 (5 bases). Here the CDR3 reads CASSPAAAGGNYGYTF. CDR3 coding DNA: TGTGCCAGCAGCCCTGCGGCGGCCGGGGGAAACTATGGCTACACCTTC.